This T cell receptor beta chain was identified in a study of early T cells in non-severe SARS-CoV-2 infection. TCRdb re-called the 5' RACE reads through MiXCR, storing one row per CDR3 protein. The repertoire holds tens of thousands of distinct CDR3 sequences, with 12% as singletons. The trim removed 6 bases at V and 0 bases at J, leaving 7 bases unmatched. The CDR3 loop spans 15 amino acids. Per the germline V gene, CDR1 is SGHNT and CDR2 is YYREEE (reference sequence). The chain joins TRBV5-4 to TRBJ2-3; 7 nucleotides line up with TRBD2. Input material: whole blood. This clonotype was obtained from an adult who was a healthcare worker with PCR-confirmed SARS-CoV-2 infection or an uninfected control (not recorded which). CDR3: CASKRDLASTDTQYF. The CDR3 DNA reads TGTGCCAGCAAGCGGGATCTAGCTAGCACAGATACGCAGTATTTT.